A single sample is the source of the 17 T cell receptor beta chains below, sequenced in a study of T cells after yellow fever vaccination. TCRdb re-called the 5' RACE reads with MiXCR, one entry per CDR3 protein. The table lists around 610,000 distinct CDR3 sequences, approximately 13% of them singletons, with roughly an eighth in the top ten. The source was PBMCs, collected on the day of the yellow fever booster vaccination. The receptors here all came from a man aged 30 to 45 who received the YFV17D yellow fever vaccine.

This clonotype was counted a few times. V gene TRBV20-1 combines with J gene TRBJ2-7, with TRBD2 matching over 13 bases. The CDR3 totals 15 residues. Germline V gives CDR1 DFQATT, CDR2 SNEGSKA (reference sequence). With 5 bases clipped from V and 4 bases from J, the junction kept 8 bases outside the gene matches. The CDR3 region has the DNA TGCAGTGCTTCCAGGGGGACTAGCGGGAATTACGAGCAGTACTTC. Protein: CSASRGTSGNYEQYF.

This clonotype was counted between two and nine times. The chain is built from TRBV18 and TRBJ1-1; 7 nucleotides agree with TRBD1. This CDR3 contains 15 residues. V lost 3 bases and J lost 0; bases outside the gene matches: 4. From germline, CDR1 is KGHSH and CDR2 LQKENI. As DNA, the CDR3 is TGTGCCAGCTCACCTTCCGGGACAGTGAACACTGAAGCTTTCTTT. Translation: CASSPSGTVNTEAFF.

In its sample, this clonotype was seen a few times. This chain connects TRBV19 to TRBJ1-1; tentative D call: TRBD1 (6 bases). The ends were cut back, 10 bases at V and 0 bases at J, with 12 bases in the middle. CDR3 length: 13 amino acids. CDR1 is LNHDA, CDR2 SQIVND, per germline (reference sequence). The CDR3 reads CATTTGMNTEAFF. CDR3 coding DNA: TGTGCCACCACGACAGGAATGAACACTGAAGCTTTCTTT.

This clonotype was counted between two and nine times. The DNA of the CDR3 is TGCAGCGTTGCCGACGCTGGGGAGGCCCTCCACTTT. Translation: CSVADAGEALHF. The chain employs TRBV29-1 and TRBJ1-6; no clear D gene. The CDR3 is 12 amino acids. The V gene lost 4 bases and the J gene lost 14 bases, with 15 bases spanning the gap. Germline-derived CDR1 and CDR2 are SQVTM and ANQGSEA.

This chain uses TRBV20-1 with TRBJ2-1, with D tentatively TRBD1 (7 bases). Trimming left V 1 base short and J 4 bases short, with 11 bases between. The CDR3 has 14 residues. Germline lookup yields CDR1 DFQATT and CDR2 SNEGSKA (reference sequence). CDR3 coding DNA: TGCAGTGCTAGAGGACAGGGAGGTTACAATGAGCAGTTCTTC. This translates into CSARGQGGYNEQFF.

This clonotype has a handful of counts. The CDR3 DNA reads as TGTGCCAGCAGCCCGGGGGGTACAACTAATGAAAAACTGTTTTTT. This translates into CASSPGGTTNEKLFF. This chain uses TRBV28 with TRBJ1-4, with D tentatively TRBD1 (5 bases). The CDR3 runs 15 residues. With 6 bases removed from V and 0 bases from J, the gap between germline ends came to 11 bases. Germline CDR1 and CDR2: MDHEN and SYDVKM. The full variable domain, rest sourced from reference TRBV28 and TRBJ1-4, is DVKVTQSSRYLVKRTGEKVFLECVQDMDHENMFWYRQDPGLGLRLIYFSYDVKMKEKGDIPEGYSVSREKKERFSLILESASTNQTSMYLCASSPGGTTNEKLFFGSGTQLSVL.

This clonotype was picked up a small number of times. This may arise from a read error, as a much more abundant clone is one base away. The chain links TRBV28 to TRBJ2-3; no definite D call. The CDR3 covers 11 residues. Trimming removed 8 bases from V and 2 bases from J, with 5 bases in between. Germline lookup yields CDR1 MDHEN and CDR2 SYDVKM. The CDR3 DNA sequence: TGTGCCAGCGGCACCACAGATACGCAGTATTTT. Residues: CASGTTDTQYF.

The chain carries TRBV28 and TRBJ2-3; 10 bases map to TRBD2. From germline, CDR1 is MDHEN and CDR2 SYDVKM. CDR3 length: 17 residues. V dropped 1 base and J dropped 1; count of bases not matched to a gene: 5. The CDR3 loop is CASSLSPGLAGTDTQYF. In nucleotides, the CDR3 is TGTGCCAGCAGTTTATCCCCAGGACTAGCGGGCACAGATACGCAGTATTTT.

This clonotype was observed a few times. V and J are TRBV9 and TRBJ1-5, with a tentative D call TRBD1 (6 bases). The germline V and J ends were trimmed by 3 bases and 4 bases, with 11 bases remaining between them. The CDR3 has 14 amino acids. The V gene's germline CDR1 is SGDLS and CDR2 YYNGEE. DNA for the CDR3: TGTGCCAGCAGCGCCGGGACAAGGAATCAGCCCCAGCATTTT. As protein: CASSAGTRNQPQHF. The variable domain in full, completed from reference TRBV9 and TRBJ1-5, reads DSGVTQTPKHLITATGQRVTLRCSPRSGDLSVYWYQQSLDQGLQFLIQYYNGEERAKGNILERFSAQQFPDLHSELNLSSLELGDSALYFCASSAGTRNQPQHFGDGTRLSIL.

V gene TRBV5-1 combines with J gene TRBJ1-1, with D perhaps matching TRBD1 (6 bases). This CDR3 is 14 amino acids long. Germline lookup yields CDR1 SGHRS and CDR2 YFSETQ. V lost 2 bases and J lost 10, with 18 bases in between. The chain's CDR3 is CASSFDRRQVGAFF. CDR3 DNA sequence: TGCGCCAGCAGCTTCGACAGGCGCCAAGTGGGAGCTTTCTTT.

In regard to this clonotype: Mismatch with germline at one junction end may stem from a read error. The rearrangement uses TRBV19 and TRBJ2-3, with no clear D. Germline CDR1 reads LNHDA; CDR2 reads SQIVND (reference sequence). CDR3 length: 13 residues. CDR3 DNA sequence: TGTGCCAGTAGCATAGAAGGCACAGATACGCAGTATTTT. Residues: CASSIEGTDTQYF.

The rearrangement joins TRBV7-9 to TRBJ1-1, with a tentative D call TRBD1 (5 bases). V was trimmed by 5 bases and J by 11 bases, leaving 18 bases between them. This CDR3 comprises 13 residues. Germline V gene sequence: CDR1 SEHNR, CDR2 FQNEAQ (reference sequence). The CDR3: CASSPRDWVVAFF. CDR3 bases: TGTGCCAGCAGCCCACGGGACTGGGTAGTGGCTTTCTTT.

The V call is TRBV5-4, the J call TRBJ2-2; D gene unclear. The V end was cut by 0 bases, the J end by 4 bases, with 10 bases between. Germline assignment: CDR1 SGHNT and CDR2 YYREEE (reference sequence). CDR3 size: 15 residues. This CDR3 is CASSLVGVGTGELFF. In nucleotides, the CDR3 is TGTGCCAGCAGCTTGGTTGGGGTCGGCACCGGGGAGCTGTTTTTT.

The gene calls are TRBV20-1 and TRBJ2-3; 7 bases are shared with TRBD2. The V gene end was trimmed by 3 bases and the J gene end by 6 bases; junction bases not matched to a gene: 3. Germline assignment: CDR1 DFQATT and CDR2 SNEGSKA (reference sequence). This CDR3 contains 12 residues. In nucleotides, the CDR3 is TGCAGTGCTAGGTTACTAGCGGATACGCAGTATTTT. Its protein product is CSARLLADTQYF.

This chain uses TRBV29-1 with TRBJ1-1; 11 bases agree with TRBD1. The CDR3 is made up of 13 amino acids. The germline gives CDR1 SQVTM, CDR2 ANQGSEA. With 5 bases clipped from V and 5 bases from J, the junction kept 4 bases outside the gene matches. As DNA, the CDR3 is TGCAGCGTTAAGGGACAGGGGGTAACTGAAGCTTTCTTT. Translating gives CSVKGQGVTEAFF. The full variable domain, in which reference TRBV29-1 and TRBJ1-1 provide the parts outside the CDR3, is SAVISQKPSRDICQRGTSLTIQCQVDSQVTMMFWYRQQPGQSLTLIATANQGSEATYESGFVIDKFPISRPNLTFSTLTVSNMSPEDSSIYLCSVKGQGVTEAFFGQGTRLTVV.

To note about this clonotype: One end of the junction is discordant with germline, which a read error may explain. The chain is built from TRBV12-3 or TRBV12-4 and TRBJ2-2, with unresolved D. CDR3 size: 15 residues. This chain's CDR3 is CASSLGLPDTGELFF. The CDR3 DNA sequence: TGTGCCAGCAGCTTAGGTCTACCAGACACCGGGGAGCTGTTTTTT.

V is TRBV20-1 and J is TRBJ2-7; TRBD1 matches at 7 bases. With V trimmed by 5 bases and J by 0 bases, 4 bases remained unmatched. Per germline, CDR1 DFQATT and CDR2 SNEGSKA (reference sequence). This CDR3 comprises 13 residues. The chain's CDR3 is CSALTGSSYEQYF. The CDR3 coding sequence is TGCAGTGCTCTGACAGGGAGCTCCTACGAGCAGTACTTC.